Below are 17 T cell receptor beta chains sequenced from a single sample in a study of blood T cell repertoires in COVID-19. Profiled with immunoSEQ multiplex PCR; TCRdb holds only in-frame clones, not every one. The sample lists about 52,000 clones; more than 85% were seen once. The sequenced material came from peripheral blood. The receptors were sampled from a human donor with active COVID-19. The donor label of this sample is uncertain.

This chain joins TRBV5-4 and TRBJ2-5, with 7 bases fitting TRBD1. Trimming at V came to 1 base and at J to 2 bases, leaving 2 bases not matched to a gene. The CDR3 extends over 14 amino acids. The V gene's germline CDR1 is SGHNT and CDR2 YYREEE (reference sequence). The CDR3 spells CASSLRTGQETQYF. The CDR3, as DNA: TGTGCCAGCAGCTTGAGGACAGGACAAGAGACCCAGTACTTC.

V is TRBV19 and J is TRBJ1-6, with D possibly being TRBD1 (6 bases). V was cut by 9 bases and J by 8 bases, with 14 bases left in between. Germline lookup yields CDR1 LNHDA and CDR2 SQIVND (reference sequence). This CDR3 comprises 13 residues. In DNA, the CDR3 is TGTGCCAGCTCGGACAGCAGTTATTCACCCCTCCACTTT. Translating gives CASSDSSYSPLHF.

This chain links TRBV7-2 with TRBJ2-7; TRBD2 matches 8 bases. V lost 2 bases, J lost 7 bases, and 4 bases stayed unmatched. The CDR3 has 13 amino acids. The V gene's germline CDR1 is SGHTA and CDR2 FQGNSA. CDR3 residues: CASSLLAGIEQYF. The CDR3, as DNA: TGTGCCAGCAGCTTATTAGCGGGGATAGAGCAGTACTTC.

The V gene is TRBV10-3, the J gene TRBJ1-2, with TRBD1 matching 8 bases. Germline V gives CDR1 ENHRY, CDR2 SYGVKD. With 5 bases clipped from V and 8 bases from J, the junction kept 13 bases outside the gene matches. The CDR3 extends over 15 amino acids. CDR3 loop: CAISPYSQGAPGYTF. DNA of the CDR3: TGTGCCATCAGTCCTTACTCTCAGGGGGCGCCCGGCTACACCTTC.

The DNA of the CDR3 is TGTGCCAGCAGCCCATCGACAGGAAATGAGCAGTTCTTC. Translated, it gives CASSPSTGNEQFF. This chain connects TRBV3-1 (or the pseudogene TRBV3-2) to TRBJ2-1; possibly TRBD1 for D (6 bases). V was pared by 4 bases and J by 7 bases, with 11 bases between. Germline CDR1 reads LGHDT; CDR2 reads YNNKEL (reference sequence). This CDR3 is 13 amino acids long.

The genes are TRBV27 and TRBJ2-3; possibly TRBD2 for D (5 bases). The CDR3 runs to 13 residues. The V gene lost 7 bases and the J gene lost 5 bases, with 13 bases spanning the gap. The V gene's germline CDR1 is MNHEY and CDR2 SMNVEV (reference sequence). CDR3 nucleotides: TGTGCCAGCAAGCGGAATCTGATAGATACGCAGTATTTT. This codes for CASKRNLIDTQYF.

This clone appeared once. The rearrangement uses TRBV18 and TRBJ1-3; D gene unclear. Germline CDR1 and CDR2: KGHSH and LQKENI. The CDR3 extends over 13 amino acids. The ends were cut back, 3 bases at V and 4 bases at J, with 7 bases in the middle. CDR3 sequence (DNA): TGTGCCAGCTCACCCATCGAGGGAAACACCATATATTTT. It encodes CASSPIEGNTIYF.

Only one count was recorded for this clone. The chain carries TRBV19 and TRBJ1-5; D gene uncertain. Trimming shortened V by 1 base and J by 6 bases, and 10 bases separated the two germline ends. The CDR3 has 14 residues. From germline, CDR1 is LNHDA and CDR2 SQIVND (reference sequence). This chain's CDR3 is CASSIAGESQPQHF. CDR3 coding DNA: TGTGCCAGTAGTATAGCTGGGGAGAGTCAGCCCCAGCATTTT.

This clone was counted a few times. The CDR3 is CASSLLGNAGTGKYGYTF. For the CDR3, the DNA is TGCGCCAGCAGCTTGTTGGGGAATGCCGGGACAGGGAAGTATGGCTACACCTTC. The V call is TRBV5-1, the J call TRBJ1-2; 9 nucleotides line up with TRBD1. Trimming removed 1 base from V and 5 bases from J; junction bases left unmatched: 15. The CDR3 extends over 18 amino acids. Germline V gives CDR1 SGHRS, CDR2 YFSETQ.

The J gene is TRBJ1-1, the V gene TRBV9; D is unclear. The V end was cut by 1 base, the J end by 0 bases, with 16 bases between. CDR1 and CDR2 from the germline V gene are SGDLS and YYNGEE. The CDR3 consists of 17 residues. The CDR3 sequence is CASSVWAGALLNTEAFF. Written as DNA, the CDR3 is TGTGCCAGCAGCGTATGGGCGGGTGCCCTATTGAACACTGAAGCTTTCTTT.

This clone has a handful of counts. The chain uses TRBV11-2 and TRBJ2-7; D not resolved. V was clipped by 0 bases and J by 8 bases, with 5 bases between them. In germline, CDR1 is SGHAT, CDR2 FQNNGV. The CDR3 has 11 amino acids. CDR3 nucleotides: TGTGCCAGCAGCTTAGATCGTAAGCAGTACTTC. It specifies CASSLDRKQYF.

The chain is built from TRBV6-2 or TRBV6-3 and TRBJ1-1; no reliable D call. The CDR3 totals 14 residues. The V gene's germline CDR1 is MNHEY and CDR2 SVGEGT. Trimming stripped 5 bases from V and 1 base from J, with 11 bases between. CDR3 loop: CASSPSSGNTEAFF. CDR3 in DNA: TGTGCCAGCAGTCCGTCCTCGGGGAACACTGAAGCTTTCTTT.

V gene TRBV5-4 combines with J gene TRBJ1-2; D not certain. The CDR3 totals 15 residues. V lost 1 base and J 1 base, leaving 11 bases between the germline ends. The germline CDR1 and CDR2 sequences are SGHNT and YYREEE (reference sequence). The CDR3 DNA reads as TGTGCCAGCAGCTTGCTTCAGTCCCGTAACTATGGCTACACCTTC. Residues: CASSLLQSRNYGYTF.

This clone was seen a single time. V usage is TRBV7-6 and J usage is TRBJ2-7; 15 nucleotides agree with TRBD2. This CDR3 is built from 18 residues. Germline V gene lookup returns CDR1 SGHVS and CDR2 FNYEAQ. V shed 4 bases and J 2 bases; nucleotides not matched to a gene: 9. CDR3 region: CASSSGLAGGEAPYEQYF. Written as DNA, the CDR3 is TGTGCCAGCAGCTCGGGACTAGCGGGGGGTGAGGCCCCCTACGAGCAGTACTTC.

The chain is built from TRBV9 and TRBJ1-4; perhaps TRBD1 as D (6 bases). Germline V gene data show CDR1 as SGDLS and CDR2 as YYNGEE. The V end lost 1 base, the J end lost 1 base, and 11 bases lay between the germline ends. The CDR3 has 16 amino acids. DNA for the CDR3: TGTGCCAGCAGCGTACAGGGGAGACTAACTAATGAAAAACTGTTTTTT. This sequence encodes CASSVQGRLTNEKLFF.

The chain has TRBV6-1 and TRBJ2-4; possibly TRBD2 for D (6 bases). The CDR3 consists of 14 residues. V was pared by 1 base and J by 8 bases, with 12 bases between. Germline-derived CDR1 and CDR2 are MNHNS and SASEGT. The CDR3 here is CASSEGGGADIQYF. The CDR3 DNA sequence: TGTGCCAGCAGTGAAGGTGGAGGGGCGGACATTCAGTACTTC.

The gene calls are TRBV7-9 and TRBJ2-5; 7 bases map to TRBD1. V dropped 2 bases and J dropped 4; count of bases not matched to a gene: 7. This CDR3 comprises 15 residues. Germline V CDR1 and CDR2: SEHNR, FQNEAQ (reference sequence). The CDR3 sequence: CASSLLKQGTETQYF. For the CDR3, the DNA is TGTGCCAGCAGCTTATTGAAACAGGGGACAGAGACCCAGTACTTC.